One sample yielded the 14 T cell receptor beta chains listed below, sequenced in a study of blood T cell repertoires in COVID-19 (dated by TCRdb to about 2020). Library preparation was by the immunoSEQ multiplex PCR assay. TCRdb stores this immuneACCESS table with in-frame sequences only. Part of the clones is absent; in the studies checked, under half of the shortfall reflects unresolved V genes, and no reason is known for the rest. Here the sample has under 150,000 clones; over 65% occur a single time. The ten largest clones capture about 7.3% of the sample. The source material was peripheral blood. Every receptor here comes from a woman aged 40 to 50 with acute or convalescent COVID-19.

This sequence joins TRBV7-3 and TRBJ1-2, with TRBD1 identical over 9 bases. Germline V lookup: CDR1 SGHTA, CDR2 FQGTGA. The length of the CDR3 is 15 residues. The V gene end was trimmed by 5 bases and the J gene end by 4 bases; junction bases not matched to a gene: 8. The CDR3 region has the DNA TGTGCCAGCAGCGGGGACAGGGCACCCCTCTATGGCTACACCTTC. Encoded protein: CASSGDRAPLYGYTF.

V is TRBV5-1 and J is TRBJ1-3; D may be TRBD1 (6 bases). The V end lost 7 bases, the J end lost 0 bases, and 20 bases lay between the germline ends. This CDR3 has 17 amino acids. The germline V gene encodes CDR1 SGHRS and CDR2 YFSETQ. The CDR3 coding sequence is TGCGCCAGCGCGAAAGGGGGTTGGACTCACTCTGGAAACACCATATATTTT. Its protein is CASAKGGWTHSGNTIYF.

The chain joins TRBV6-6 to TRBJ2-2; 8 positions agree with TRBD1. Unmatched junction bases numbered 3, after V lost 6 bases and J lost 0 bases. Germline assignment: CDR1 MNHNY and CDR2 SVGAGI (reference sequence). CDR3 size: 15 residues. The CDR3 bases are TGTGCCAGCAGGGACAGGGTTGCGAACACCGGGGAGCTGTTTTTT. Its protein is CASRDRVANTGELFF.

This chain connects TRBV5-1 to TRBJ2-2, with TRBD1 matching over 7 bases. This CDR3 spans 15 amino acids. Germline values: CDR1 SGHRS, CDR2 YFSETQ. Unmatched junction bases numbered 5, after V lost 4 bases and J lost 2 bases. The CDR3 is CASSPGTVNTGELFF. The CDR3 nucleotides are TGCGCCAGCAGCCCCGGGACAGTTAACACCGGGGAGCTGTTTTTT.

The V call is TRBV19, the J call TRBJ1-1; D gene uncertain. V shed 6 bases and J shed 0 bases, with 11 bases lying between them. The CDR3 spans 14 residues. Germline lookup yields CDR1 LNHDA and CDR2 SQIVND (reference sequence). CDR3 nucleotides: TGTGCCAGTAGGTGGGGAGGGATGAACACTGAAGCTTTCTTT. This gives the protein CASRWGGMNTEAFF.

The V and J genes are TRBV5-1 and TRBJ2-7; D may be TRBD1 (5 bases). The CDR3 consists of 14 residues. Trimming removed 3 bases at V and 6 bases at J, with 16 bases between. Per the germline V gene, CDR1 is SGHRS and CDR2 is YFSETQ. The CDR3 region has the DNA TGCGCCAGCAGCTACGGACACACGGGCTTCGAGCAGTACTTC. Encoded protein: CASSYGHTGFEQYF.

The chain recombines TRBV2 with TRBJ2-2; 7 nucleotides align to TRBD1. Germline trimming cut 7 bases from V and 1 base from J; bases unmatched to any gene: 6. This CDR3 is 15 amino acids long. Germline lookup yields CDR1 SNHLY and CDR2 FYNNEI. CDR3 nucleotide sequence: TGTGCCAGCAATCCCCGGACAGGGAACACCGGGGAGCTGTTTTTT. It encodes CASNPRTGNTGELFF.

Note on this clone: Other DNA sequences from this sample encode an identical CDR3 as well. CDR3 in amino acids: CASRETGGIKSPLHF. The CDR3 DNA reads TGTGCCAGTAGGGAGACAGGGGGAATTAAATCACCCCTCCACTTT. This rearrangement joins TRBV5-6 to TRBJ1-6; TRBD1 matches 9 bases. Per the germline V gene, CDR1 is SGHDT and CDR2 is YYEEEE. CDR3 size: 15 residues. V lost 8 bases and J lost 10; bases outside the gene matches: 13.

The chain employs TRBV6-5 and TRBJ1-1; D gene unclear. CDR1 and CDR2 (germline): MNHEY, SVGAGI. This CDR3 is built from 12 residues. Trimming took off 6 bases at V and 5 bases at J, with 10 bases between the two ends. The CDR3 nucleotides are TGTGCCAGCAGCCGCCGGAGGACTGAAGCTTTCTTT. Its translation: CASSRRRTEAFF.

The J gene is TRBJ1-6, the V gene TRBV6-5, with D possibly matching TRBD1 (5 bases). The V gene lost 6 bases and the J gene lost 9 bases, with 15 bases spanning the gap. This CDR3 contains 14 residues. Germline CDR1 reads MNHEY; CDR2 reads SVGAGI. For the CDR3, the DNA is TGTGCCAGCAGCCGTCGTCAGGGAAGTTCACCCCTCCACTTT. Translation gives CASSRRQGSSPLHF.

The CDR3 here is CASSLAVNEKLFF. For the CDR3, the DNA is TGTGCCAGCAGCTTGGCGGTGAATGAAAAACTGTTTTTT. The rearrangement joins TRBV5-6 to TRBJ1-4; the D is unclear. The V gene's germline CDR1 is SGHDT and CDR2 YYEEEE. The ends were cut back, 0 bases at V and 5 bases at J, with 5 bases in the middle. The CDR3 is 13 residues long.

This clone was observed once. V and J are TRBV5-1 and TRBJ2-3; TRBD1 agrees at 9 bases. The CDR3 is 17 amino acids. CDR1 SGHRS and CDR2 YFSETQ come from the germline V gene. Trimming took 1 base from V and 5 from J; bases not matched to a gene: 11. CDR3 sequence (DNA): TGCGCCAGCAGCTTGAACCTCCGGGACAGGGTAAGAGATACGCAGTATTTT. The encoded protein is CASSLNLRDRVRDTQYF.

The J gene is TRBJ2-5, the V gene TRBV19; TRBD2 aligns across 7 bases. The germline gives CDR1 LNHDA, CDR2 SQIVND (reference sequence). The V and J ends lost 4 bases and 2 bases, in that order; junction bases with no gene match: 4. This CDR3 is 14 amino acids long. The CDR3 spells CASSTAGGQETQYF. DNA for the CDR3: TGTGCCAGTAGTACGGCCGGGGGGCAAGAGACCCAGTACTTC.

This clone is a singleton in its sample. The chain combines TRBV6-5 with TRBJ1-4, with 7 bases fitting TRBD1. The CDR3 contains 14 residues. Germline CDR1 and CDR2: MNHEY and SVGAGI. With 4 bases clipped from V and 8 bases from J, the junction kept 7 bases outside the gene matches. CDR3 sequence: CASSLSGQSEKLFF. CDR3 DNA: TGTGCCAGCAGTTTATCGGGACAGTCGGAAAAACTGTTTTTT.